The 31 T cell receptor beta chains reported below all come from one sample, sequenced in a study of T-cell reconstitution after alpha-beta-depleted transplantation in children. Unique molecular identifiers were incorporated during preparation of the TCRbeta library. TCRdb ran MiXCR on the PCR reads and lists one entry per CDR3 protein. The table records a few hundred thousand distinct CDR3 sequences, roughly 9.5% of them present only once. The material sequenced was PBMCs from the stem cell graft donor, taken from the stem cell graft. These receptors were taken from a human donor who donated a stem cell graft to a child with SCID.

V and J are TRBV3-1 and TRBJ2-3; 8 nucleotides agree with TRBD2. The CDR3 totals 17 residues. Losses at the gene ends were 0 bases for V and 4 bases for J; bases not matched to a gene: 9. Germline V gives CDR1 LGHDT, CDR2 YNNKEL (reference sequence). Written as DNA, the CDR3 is TGTGCCAGCAGCCAAGACAAGGTAGCGGGGAAGGCAGATACGCAGTATTTT. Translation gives CASSQDKVAGKADTQYF.

The DNA of the CDR3 is TGCAGTGCTTTCCCTTCTAGCGGGGCCTTCTCCTACGAGCAGTACTTC. Translating it yields CSAFPSSGAFSYEQYF. The chain links TRBV20-1 to TRBJ2-7, with TRBD2 matching over 9 bases. V lost 5 bases and J lost 0; bases outside the gene matches: 11. The germline CDR1 and CDR2 sequences are DFQATT and SNEGSKA (reference sequence). This CDR3 spans 16 amino acids.

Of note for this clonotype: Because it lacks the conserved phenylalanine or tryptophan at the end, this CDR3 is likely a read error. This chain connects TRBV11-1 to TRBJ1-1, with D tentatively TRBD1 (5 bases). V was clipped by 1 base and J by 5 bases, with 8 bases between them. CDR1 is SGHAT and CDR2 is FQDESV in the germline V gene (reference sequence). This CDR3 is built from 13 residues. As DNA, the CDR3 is TGTGCCAGCAGCTTAGGAGGGGATACTGAAGCTTTCTCT. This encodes CASSLGGDTEAFS.

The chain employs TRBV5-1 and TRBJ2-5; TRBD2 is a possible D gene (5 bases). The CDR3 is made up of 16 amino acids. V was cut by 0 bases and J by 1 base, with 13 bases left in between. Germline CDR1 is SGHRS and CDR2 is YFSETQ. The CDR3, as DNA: TGCGCCAGCAGCTTGGGAGACCGGGAACTCCAAGAGACCCAGTACTTC. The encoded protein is CASSLGDRELQETQYF.

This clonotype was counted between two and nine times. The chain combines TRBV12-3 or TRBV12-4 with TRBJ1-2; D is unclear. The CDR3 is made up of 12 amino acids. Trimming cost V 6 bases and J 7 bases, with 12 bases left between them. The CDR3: CASSLTRSGYTF. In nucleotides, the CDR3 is TGTGCCAGCAGCCTCACGCGGTCTGGCTACACCTTC.

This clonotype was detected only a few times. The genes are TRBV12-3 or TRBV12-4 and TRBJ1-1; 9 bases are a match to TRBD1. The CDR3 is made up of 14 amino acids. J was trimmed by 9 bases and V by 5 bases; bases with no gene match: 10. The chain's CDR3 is CASSLNWGQGKAFF. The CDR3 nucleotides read TGTGCCAGCAGTCTTAATTGGGGACAGGGTAAAGCTTTCTTT.

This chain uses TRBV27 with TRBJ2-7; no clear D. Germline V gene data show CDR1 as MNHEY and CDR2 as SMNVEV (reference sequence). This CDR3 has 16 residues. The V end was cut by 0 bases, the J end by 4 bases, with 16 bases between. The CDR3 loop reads CASSLSSSILWYEQYF. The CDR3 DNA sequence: TGTGCCAGCAGTTTATCATCCTCCATCTTATGGTACGAGCAGTACTTC.

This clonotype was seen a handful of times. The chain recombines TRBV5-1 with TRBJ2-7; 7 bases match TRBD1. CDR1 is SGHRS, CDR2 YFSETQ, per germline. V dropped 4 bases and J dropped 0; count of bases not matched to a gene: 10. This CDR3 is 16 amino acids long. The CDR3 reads CASSPRTGLSSYEQYF. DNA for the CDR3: TGCGCCAGCAGCCCCCGGACAGGCCTGAGCTCCTACGAGCAGTACTTC.

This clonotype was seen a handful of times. For the CDR3, the DNA is TGTGCCAGCAGCCACCCCCCGGGGACTAACTCCTACAATGAGCAGTTCTTC. This sequence encodes CASSHPPGTNSYNEQFF. This chain links TRBV12-3 or TRBV12-4 with TRBJ2-1; 7 bases map to TRBD2. V lost 6 bases and J lost 0; bases outside the gene matches: 11. This CDR3 is built from 17 residues.

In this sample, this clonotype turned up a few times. The CDR3 DNA reads TGTGCCAGCAGCCCCTCTCGTGGCAGGGATACGCAGTATTTT. Translation gives CASSPSRGRDTQYF. This chain links TRBV3-1 with TRBJ2-3; no definite D call. Germline V gene lookup returns CDR1 LGHDT and CDR2 YNNKEL (reference sequence). The V gene lost 4 bases and the J gene lost 6 bases, with 14 bases spanning the gap. CDR3 size: 14 residues.

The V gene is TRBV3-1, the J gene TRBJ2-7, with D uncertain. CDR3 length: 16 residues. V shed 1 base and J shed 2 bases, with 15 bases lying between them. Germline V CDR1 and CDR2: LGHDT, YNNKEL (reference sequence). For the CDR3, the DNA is TGTGCCAGCAGCCAAGGCGGTTTCTCTGGGGCCTACGAGCAGTACTTC. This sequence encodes CASSQGGFSGAYEQYF.

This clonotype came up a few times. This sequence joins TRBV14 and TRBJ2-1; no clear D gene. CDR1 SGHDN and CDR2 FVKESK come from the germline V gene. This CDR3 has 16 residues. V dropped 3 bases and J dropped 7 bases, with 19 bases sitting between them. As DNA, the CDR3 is TGTGCCAGCAGCCAGGGTGTAGGGATTGGGTTAAATGAGCAGTTCTTC. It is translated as CASSQGVGIGLNEQFF.

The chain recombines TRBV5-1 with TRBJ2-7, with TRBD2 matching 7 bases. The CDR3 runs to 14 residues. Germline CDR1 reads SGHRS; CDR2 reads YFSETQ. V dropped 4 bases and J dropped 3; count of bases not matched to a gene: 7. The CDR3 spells CASSNRDYYYEQYF. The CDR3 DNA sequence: TGCGCCAGCAGCAACCGGGACTACTACTACGAGCAGTACTTC.

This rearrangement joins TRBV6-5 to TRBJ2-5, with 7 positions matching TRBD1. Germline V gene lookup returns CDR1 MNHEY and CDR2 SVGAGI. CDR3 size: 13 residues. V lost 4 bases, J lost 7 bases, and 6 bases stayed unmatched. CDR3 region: CASSSRQGRTQYF. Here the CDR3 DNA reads TGTGCCAGCAGTTCCCGACAGGGCCGGACCCAGTACTTC.

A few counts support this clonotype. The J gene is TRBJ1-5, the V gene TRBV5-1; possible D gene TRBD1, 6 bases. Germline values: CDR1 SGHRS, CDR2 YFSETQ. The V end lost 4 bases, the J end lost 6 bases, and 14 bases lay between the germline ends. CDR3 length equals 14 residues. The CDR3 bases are TGCGCCAGCAGCGAACAGGGAAGGGGTCAGCCCCAGCATTTT. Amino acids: CASSEQGRGQPQHF.

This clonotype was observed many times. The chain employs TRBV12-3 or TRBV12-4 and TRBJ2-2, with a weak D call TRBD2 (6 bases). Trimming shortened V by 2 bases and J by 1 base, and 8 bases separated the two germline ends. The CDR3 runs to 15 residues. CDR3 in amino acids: CASSLMGGNTGELFF. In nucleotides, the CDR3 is TGTGCCAGCAGTTTAATGGGGGGGAACACCGGGGAGCTGTTTTTT.

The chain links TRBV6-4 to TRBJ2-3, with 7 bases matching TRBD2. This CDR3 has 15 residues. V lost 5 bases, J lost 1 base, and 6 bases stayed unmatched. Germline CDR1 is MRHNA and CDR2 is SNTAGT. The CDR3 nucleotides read TGTGCCAGCAGTAAGAGGGCGGGGGGCACAGATACGCAGTATTTT. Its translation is CASSKRAGGTDTQYF.

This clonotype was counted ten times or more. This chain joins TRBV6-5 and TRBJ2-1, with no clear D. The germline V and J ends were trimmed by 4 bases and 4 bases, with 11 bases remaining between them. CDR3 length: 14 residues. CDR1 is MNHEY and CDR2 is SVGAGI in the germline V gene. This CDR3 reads CASSSSRSYNEQFF. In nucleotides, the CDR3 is TGTGCCAGCAGTTCGAGCAGGAGTTACAATGAGCAGTTCTTC.

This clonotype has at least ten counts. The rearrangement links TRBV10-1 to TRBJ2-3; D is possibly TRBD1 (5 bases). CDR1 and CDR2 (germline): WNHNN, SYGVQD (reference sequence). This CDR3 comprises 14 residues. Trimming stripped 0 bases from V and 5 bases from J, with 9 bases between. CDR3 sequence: CASSESSGKDTQYF. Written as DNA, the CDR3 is TGCGCCAGCAGTGAGTCGTCAGGGAAAGATACGCAGTATTTT.

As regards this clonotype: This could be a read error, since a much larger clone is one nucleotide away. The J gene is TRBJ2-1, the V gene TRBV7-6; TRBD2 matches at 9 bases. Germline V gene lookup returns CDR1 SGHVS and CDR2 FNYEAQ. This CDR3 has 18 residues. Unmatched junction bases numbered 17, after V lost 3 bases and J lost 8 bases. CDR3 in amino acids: CASSFGTSWGGAVDEQFF. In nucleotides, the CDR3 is TGTGCCAGCAGCTTCGGGACTAGCTGGGGAGGGGCGGTGGATGAGCAGTTCTTC.

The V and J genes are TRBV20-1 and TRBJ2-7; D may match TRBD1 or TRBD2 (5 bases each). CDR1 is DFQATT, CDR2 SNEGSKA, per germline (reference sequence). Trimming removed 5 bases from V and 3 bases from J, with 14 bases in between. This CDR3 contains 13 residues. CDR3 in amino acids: CSAPQVGGYEQYF. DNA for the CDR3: TGCAGTGCTCCCCAGGTTGGGGGCTACGAGCAGTACTTC.

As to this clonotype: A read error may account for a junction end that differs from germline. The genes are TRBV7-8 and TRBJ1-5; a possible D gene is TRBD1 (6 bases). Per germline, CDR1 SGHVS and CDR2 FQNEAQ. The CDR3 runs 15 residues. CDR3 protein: CASSGGGQPNQHQHF. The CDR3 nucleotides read TGTGCCAGCAGTGGAGGGGGACAACCCAATCAGCACCAGCATTTT.

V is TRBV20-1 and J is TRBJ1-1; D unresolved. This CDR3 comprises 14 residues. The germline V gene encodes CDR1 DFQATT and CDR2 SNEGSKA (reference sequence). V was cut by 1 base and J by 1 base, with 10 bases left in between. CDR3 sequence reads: CSARAGIWNTEAFF. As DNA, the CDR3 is TGCAGTGCTAGAGCGGGCATTTGGAACACTGAAGCTTTCTTT.

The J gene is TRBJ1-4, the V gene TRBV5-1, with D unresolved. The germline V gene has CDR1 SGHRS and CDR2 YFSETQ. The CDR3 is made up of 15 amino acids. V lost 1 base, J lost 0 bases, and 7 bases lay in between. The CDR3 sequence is CASSLPETTNEKLFF. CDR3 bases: TGCGCCAGCAGCTTGCCAGAGACAACTAATGAAAAACTGTTTTTT.

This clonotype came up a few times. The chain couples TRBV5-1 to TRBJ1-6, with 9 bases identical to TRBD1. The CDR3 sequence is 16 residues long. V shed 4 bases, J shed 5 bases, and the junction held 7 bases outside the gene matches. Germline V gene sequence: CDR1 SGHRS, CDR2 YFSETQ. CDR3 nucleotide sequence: TGCGCCAGCAGCCTCATCCGGGACAGGGATAATTCACCCCTCCACTTT. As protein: CASSLIRDRDNSPLHF.

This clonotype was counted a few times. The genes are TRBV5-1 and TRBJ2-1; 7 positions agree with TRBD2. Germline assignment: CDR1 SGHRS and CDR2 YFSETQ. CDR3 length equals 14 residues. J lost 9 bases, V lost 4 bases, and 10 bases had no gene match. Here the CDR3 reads CASSADGGSGEQFF. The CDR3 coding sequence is TGCGCCAGCAGCGCAGACGGGGGGTCCGGTGAGCAGTTCTTC.

CDR3 bases: TGCGCCAGCAGCTTGGGCCTAGCGGGACTCTACGAGCAGTACTTC. Amino acids: CASSLGLAGLYEQYF. The V gene is TRBV5-1, the J gene TRBJ2-7, with 9 bases matching TRBD2. The junction had 4 bases not matched to a gene; V was cut back by 0 bases and J by 3 bases. Germline-derived CDR1 and CDR2 are SGHRS and YFSETQ. The CDR3 sequence is 15 residues long.

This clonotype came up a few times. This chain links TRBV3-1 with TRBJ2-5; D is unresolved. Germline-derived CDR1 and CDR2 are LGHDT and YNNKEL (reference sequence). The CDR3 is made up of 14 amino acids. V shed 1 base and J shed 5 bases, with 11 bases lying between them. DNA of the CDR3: TGTGCCAGCAGCCAAGCTAGGAGCGCGGAGACCCAGTACTTC. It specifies CASSQARSAETQYF.

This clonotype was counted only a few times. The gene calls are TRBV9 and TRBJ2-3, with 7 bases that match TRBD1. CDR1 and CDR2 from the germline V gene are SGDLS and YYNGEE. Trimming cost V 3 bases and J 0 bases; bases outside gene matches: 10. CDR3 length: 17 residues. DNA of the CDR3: TGTGCCAGCAGCGGTAACAGGGGCGATTGGAGCACAGATACGCAGTATTTT. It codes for CASSGNRGDWSTDTQYF.

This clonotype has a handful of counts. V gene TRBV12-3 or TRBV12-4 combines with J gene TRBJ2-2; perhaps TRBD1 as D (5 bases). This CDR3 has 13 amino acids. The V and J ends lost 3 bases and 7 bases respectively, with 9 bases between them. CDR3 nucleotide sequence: TGTGCCAGCAGTTTCCGGACAAGCGGGGAGCTGTTTTTT. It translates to CASSFRTSGELFF.

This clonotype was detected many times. DNA for the CDR3: TGTGCCAGCAGACGGGGGGGGCAGACCCAGTACTTC. It encodes CASRRGGQTQYF. This chain connects TRBV12-3 or TRBV12-4 to TRBJ2-5, with 8 bases fitting TRBD2. V shed 6 bases, J shed 6 bases, and the junction held 3 bases outside the gene matches. The CDR3 consists of 12 residues.